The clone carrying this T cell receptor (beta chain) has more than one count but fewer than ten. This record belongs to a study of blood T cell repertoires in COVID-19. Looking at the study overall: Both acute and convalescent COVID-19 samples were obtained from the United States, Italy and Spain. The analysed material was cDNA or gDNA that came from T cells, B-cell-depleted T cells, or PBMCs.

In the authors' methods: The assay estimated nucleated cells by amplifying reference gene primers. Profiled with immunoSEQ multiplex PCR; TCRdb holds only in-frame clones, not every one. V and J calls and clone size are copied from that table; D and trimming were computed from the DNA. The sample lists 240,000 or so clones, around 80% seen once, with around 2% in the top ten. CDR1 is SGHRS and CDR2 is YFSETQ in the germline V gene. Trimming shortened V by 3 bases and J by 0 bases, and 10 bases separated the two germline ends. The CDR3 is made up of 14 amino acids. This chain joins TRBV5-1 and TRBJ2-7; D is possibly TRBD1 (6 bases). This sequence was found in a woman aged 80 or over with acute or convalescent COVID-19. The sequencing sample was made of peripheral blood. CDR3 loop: CASSWQGSSYEQYF. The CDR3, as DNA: TGCGCCAGCAGCTGGCAGGGGTCCTCCTACGAGCAGTACTTC.